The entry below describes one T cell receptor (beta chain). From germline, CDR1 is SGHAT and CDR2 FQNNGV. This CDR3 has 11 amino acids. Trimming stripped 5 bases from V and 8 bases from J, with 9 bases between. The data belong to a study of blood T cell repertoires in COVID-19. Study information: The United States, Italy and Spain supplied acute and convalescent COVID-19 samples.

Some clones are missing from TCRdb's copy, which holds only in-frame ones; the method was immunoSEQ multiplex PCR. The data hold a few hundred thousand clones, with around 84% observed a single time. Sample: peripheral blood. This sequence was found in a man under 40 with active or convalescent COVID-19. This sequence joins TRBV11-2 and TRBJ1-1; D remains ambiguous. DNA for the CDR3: TGTGCCAGCAGCGGTTTACAGGAAGCTTTCTTT. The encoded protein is CASSGLQEAFF.